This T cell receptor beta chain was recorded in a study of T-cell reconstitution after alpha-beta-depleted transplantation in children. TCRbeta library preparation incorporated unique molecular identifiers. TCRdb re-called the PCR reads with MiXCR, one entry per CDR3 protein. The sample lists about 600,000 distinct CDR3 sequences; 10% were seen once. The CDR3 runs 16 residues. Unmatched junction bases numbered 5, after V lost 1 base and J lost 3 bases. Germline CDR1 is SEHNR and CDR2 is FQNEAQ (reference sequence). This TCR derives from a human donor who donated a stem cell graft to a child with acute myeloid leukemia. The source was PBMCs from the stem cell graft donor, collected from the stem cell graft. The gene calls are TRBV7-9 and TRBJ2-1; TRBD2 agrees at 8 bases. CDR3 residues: CASSLGAGADYNEQFF. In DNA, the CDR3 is TGTGCCAGCAGCTTAGGAGCGGGAGCGGACTACAATGAGCAGTTCTTC.